Listed below are T cell receptor beta chains from one sample, sequenced in a study of shared clonotypes between healthy human individuals. Assay used: immunoSEQ multiplex PCR; TCRdb lists only in-frame clones, some missing. The repertoire holds 2 million to 2.5 million clones, with over 85% as singletons. What was sequenced was naive CD4+ T cells from PBMCs. The receptors come from a man between 18 and 29 years old in good health. Some clones in this sample may be carry-over from other donors' samples. CDR3s include the opening cysteine and the closing phenylalanine or tryptophan. A D gene is named only where the DNA matches it firmly. Size values are once, few and many counts, or a class for expanded clones, and some rows have none.

v_gene: TRBV7-2; abundance: -; d_gene: -; j_gene: TRBJ2-7; CDR3aa: CASSREGHLTYEQYF; CDR3nt: TGTGCCAGCAGCCGAGAGGGACACCTCACCTACGAGCAGTACTTC
v_gene: TRBV4-2; abundance: -; d_gene: -; j_gene: TRBJ1-3; CDR3aa: CASSEGGAGNTIYF; CDR3nt: TGTGCCAGCAGCGAAGGGGGTGCTGGAAACACCATATATTTT
v_gene: TRBV18; abundance: -; d_gene: -; j_gene: TRBJ2-7; CDR3aa: CASSPAVKGSYEQYF; CDR3nt: TGTGCCAGCTCACCAGCAGTTAAGGGGAGCTACGAGCAGTACTTC
v_gene: TRBV5-1; abundance: once; d_gene: TRBD1; j_gene: TRBJ2-5; CDR3aa: CASSRGTGGETQYF; CDR3nt: TGCGCCAGCAGCCGCGGGACAGGGGGTGAGACCCAGTACTTC
v_gene: TRBV7-9; abundance: once; d_gene: -; j_gene: TRBJ2-2; CDR3aa: CASIPSPVNTGELFF; CDR3nt: TGTGCCAGCATCCCATCCCCAGTGAACACCGGGGAGCTGTTTTTT
v_gene: TRBV10-3; abundance: -; d_gene: -; j_gene: TRBJ1-2; CDR3aa: CAISEGQSNYGYTF; CDR3nt: TGTGCCATCAGTGAAGGACAGTCTAACTATGGCTACACCTTC
v_gene: TRBV29-1; abundance: -; d_gene: TRBD1; j_gene: TRBJ1-1; CDR3aa: CSVSGGTAEAFF; CDR3nt: TGCAGCGTTTCAGGGGGCACGGCTGAAGCTTTCTTT
v_gene: TRBV6-5; abundance: -; d_gene: -; j_gene: TRBJ2-5; CDR3aa: CASSWGEGVETQYF; CDR3nt: TGTGCCAGCAGTTGGGGAGAGGGTGTAGAGACCCAGTACTTC
v_gene: TRBV21-1; abundance: -; d_gene: -; j_gene: TRBJ1-3; CDR3aa: CASSKGGQDGNTIYF; CDR3nt: TGTGCCAGCAGCAAAGGGGGCCAGGACGGAAACACCATATATTTT
v_gene: TRBV7-2; abundance: -; d_gene: TRBD2; j_gene: TRBJ2-7; CDR3aa: CASSNRGGYEQYF; CDR3nt: TGTGCCAGCAGCAACCGGGGGGGCTACGAGCAGTACTTC
v_gene: TRBV10-3; abundance: -; d_gene: -; j_gene: TRBJ1-1; CDR3aa: CAISGRLSEAFF; CDR3nt: TGTGCCATCAGTGGCAGACTCTCAGAAGCTTTCTTT
v_gene: TRBV9; abundance: -; d_gene: TRBD2; j_gene: TRBJ2-5; CDR3aa: CASSVVGSGGRETQYF; CDR3nt: TGTGCCAGCAGCGTAGTTGGTAGCGGGGGGCGGGAGACCCAGTACTTC
v_gene: TRBV18; abundance: -; d_gene: -; j_gene: TRBJ1-3; CDR3aa: CASSPSNTIYF; CDR3nt: TGTGCCAGCTCACCATCTAACACCATATATTTT
v_gene: TRBV6-1; abundance: -; d_gene: -; j_gene: TRBJ1-4; CDR3aa: CASSTRHLTNEKLFF; CDR3nt: TGTGCCAGCAGTACCCGACACTTAACTAATGAAAAACTGTTTTTT
v_gene: TRBV6-1; abundance: -; d_gene: -; j_gene: TRBJ1-1; CDR3aa: CASTIPRRTEAFF; CDR3nt: TGTGCCAGCACCATCCCCCGGCGGACTGAAGCTTTCTTT
v_gene: TRBV28; abundance: -; d_gene: TRBD1; j_gene: TRBJ1-1; CDR3aa: CASSLATGKRNTEAFF; CDR3nt: TGTGCCAGCAGTTTGGCGACAGGGAAGAGAAACACTGAAGCTTTCTTT
v_gene: TRBV9; abundance: few; d_gene: -; j_gene: TRBJ1-1; CDR3aa: CASSAGAGTEAFF; CDR3nt: TGTGCCAGCAGCGCGGGCGCGGGGACTGAAGCTTTCTTT
v_gene: TRBV19; abundance: -; d_gene: -; j_gene: TRBJ2-7; CDR3aa: CASSTILRYEQYF; CDR3nt: TGTGCCAGTAGTACGATACTACGCTACGAGCAGTACTTC
v_gene: TRBV19; abundance: -; d_gene: TRBD2; j_gene: TRBJ2-5; CDR3aa: CASSPGTSYYQETQYF; CDR3nt: TGTGCCAGTAGTCCCGGGACTAGCTACTACCAAGAGACCCAGTACTTC
v_gene: TRBV11-2; abundance: -; d_gene: -; j_gene: TRBJ2-5; CDR3aa: CASSERTWETQYF; CDR3nt: TGTGCCAGCAGCGAACGAACCTGGGAGACCCAGTACTTC
v_gene: TRBV21-1; abundance: -; d_gene: -; j_gene: TRBJ1-1; CDR3aa: CASSKGQGADTEAFF; CDR3nt: TGTGCCAGCAGCAAAGGACAGGGCGCGGACACTGAAGCTTTCTTT
v_gene: TRBV19; abundance: once; d_gene: -; j_gene: TRBJ2-7; CDR3aa: CASTQLGFEGSSWYEQYF; CDR3nt: TGTGCCAGTACCCAATTGGGATTCGAGGGGAGCAGTTGGTACGAGCAGTACTTC
v_gene: TRBV2; abundance: -; d_gene: -; j_gene: TRBJ2-7; CDR3aa: CASHRAGEQYF; CDR3nt: TGTGCCAGCCACAGGGCCGGCGAGCAGTACTTC
v_gene: TRBV2; abundance: -; d_gene: -; j_gene: TRBJ1-3; CDR3aa: CASSEGHRRSGNTIYF; CDR3nt: TGTGCCAGCAGTGAGGGGCACAGACGCTCTGGAAACACCATATATTTT
v_gene: TRBV2; abundance: once; d_gene: -; j_gene: TRBJ2-6; CDR3aa: CASRESWTNVLTF; CDR3nt: TGTGCCAGCAGGGAGAGTTGGACCAACGTCCTGACTTTC
v_gene: TRBV18; abundance: -; d_gene: TRBD1; j_gene: TRBJ1-5; CDR3aa: CASSLQGAFDQPQHF; CDR3nt: TGTGCCAGCTCGCTACAGGGGGCATTCGATCAGCCCCAGCATTTT
v_gene: TRBV10-3; abundance: -; d_gene: -; j_gene: TRBJ2-1; CDR3aa: CAIMTDSSYNEQFF; CDR3nt: TGTGCCATCATGACCGATAGCTCCTACAATGAGCAGTTCTTC
v_gene: TRBV7-3; abundance: once; d_gene: -; j_gene: TRBJ1-1; CDR3aa: CASSSRVYGLNTEAFF; CDR3nt: TGTGCCAGCAGCTCCAGGGTATACGGTCTTAACACTGAAGCTTTCTTT
v_gene: TRBV29-1; abundance: -; d_gene: TRBD2; j_gene: TRBJ2-7; CDR3aa: CSVAGLAGSYEQYF; CDR3nt: TGCAGCGTTGCCGGGCTAGCGGGCTCCTACGAGCAGTACTTC
v_gene: TRBV6-5; abundance: -; d_gene: -; j_gene: TRBJ2-7; CDR3aa: CASSYSGAGASVEQYF; CDR3nt: TGTGCCAGCAGTTACTCGGGGGCGGGAGCCTCGGTTGAGCAGTACTTC
v_gene: TRBV19; abundance: -; d_gene: TRBD1; j_gene: TRBJ2-2; CDR3aa: CASRPGQYTGELFF; CDR3nt: TGTGCCAGTAGGCCGGGACAGTACACCGGGGAGCTGTTTTTT
v_gene: TRBV28; abundance: -; d_gene: -; j_gene: TRBJ1-3; CDR3aa: CASSPGRRSGNTIYF; CDR3nt: TGTGCCAGCAGTCCCGGACGGCGCTCTGGAAACACCATATATTTT
v_gene: TRBV6-6; abundance: -; d_gene: -; j_gene: TRBJ2-7; CDR3aa: CASSPHGQGGVYEQYF; CDR3nt: TGTGCCAGCAGTCCACATGGGCAGGGTGGAGTCTACGAGCAGTACTTC
v_gene: TRBV9; abundance: few; d_gene: -; j_gene: TRBJ1-1; CDR3aa: CASSVGGQTHDTEAFF; CDR3nt: TGTGCCAGCAGCGTAGGAGGACAGACCCACGACACTGAAGCTTTCTTT
v_gene: TRBV9; abundance: -; d_gene: -; j_gene: TRBJ1-1; CDR3aa: CASSVVQGNTEAFF; CDR3nt: TGTGCCAGCAGCGTAGTACAGGGGAACACTGAAGCTTTCTTT
v_gene: TRBV6-1; abundance: -; d_gene: TRBD1; j_gene: TRBJ1-1; CDR3aa: CASSRIRQGSTEAFF; CDR3nt: TGTGCCAGCAGTCGAATTAGACAGGGCAGCACTGAAGCTTTCTTT
v_gene: TRBV5-1; abundance: -; d_gene: -; j_gene: TRBJ2-1; CDR3aa: CASSLTNNEQFF; CDR3nt: TGCGCCAGCAGCCTCACTAACAATGAGCAGTTCTTC
v_gene: TRBV5-1; abundance: -; d_gene: TRBD2; j_gene: TRBJ2-3; CDR3aa: CASSTGLAGPRDTQYF; CDR3nt: TGCGCCAGCAGCACGGGACTAGCGGGCCCGCGGGATACGCAGTATTTT
v_gene: TRBV7-9; abundance: many; d_gene: -; j_gene: TRBJ1-5; CDR3aa: CASSRGDQPQHF; CDR3nt: TGTGCCAGCAGCCGGGGGGATCAGCCCCAGCATTTT
v_gene: TRBV11-2; abundance: -; d_gene: -; j_gene: TRBJ2-5; CDR3aa: CASSPTTRRETQYF; CDR3nt: TGTGCCAGCAGCCCTACGACCCGCCGGGAGACCCAGTACTTC
v_gene: TRBV30; abundance: -; d_gene: -; j_gene: TRBJ1-1; CDR3aa: CAWSLAGIEAFF; CDR3nt: TGTGCCTGGAGTTTGGCAGGGATTGAAGCTTTCTTT
v_gene: TRBV4-1; abundance: -; d_gene: -; j_gene: TRBJ2-7; CDR3aa: CASSQGNRDGFLYEQYF; CDR3nt: TGCGCCAGCAGCCAAGGAAACCGGGACGGTTTTTTGTACGAGCAGTACTTC
v_gene: TRBV7-9; abundance: -; d_gene: TRBD2; j_gene: TRBJ2-3; CDR3aa: CASSNLGGGRAEIEDTQYF; CDR3nt: TGTGCCAGCAGCAACCTGGGGGGCGGGAGGGCCGAAATTGAAGATACGCAGTATTTT
v_gene: TRBV30; abundance: -; d_gene: -; j_gene: TRBJ2-7; CDR3aa: CAWSDRSEQYF; CDR3nt: TGTGCCTGGAGTGATCGGTCCGAGCAGTACTTC
v_gene: TRBV7-9; abundance: -; d_gene: TRBD2; j_gene: TRBJ2-7; CDR3aa: CASSPRGLAGGFNEQYF; CDR3nt: TGTGCCAGCAGCCCAAGGGGACTAGCGGGAGGGTTCAACGAGCAGTACTTC
v_gene: TRBV11-3; abundance: -; d_gene: TRBD1; j_gene: TRBJ2-5; CDR3aa: CASSRGQGAQETQYF; CDR3nt: TGTGCCAGCAGCCGTGGACAGGGGGCTCAGGAGACCCAGTACTTC
v_gene: TRBV28; abundance: -; d_gene: -; j_gene: TRBJ2-1; CDR3aa: CACRLRVPDEQFF; CDR3nt: TGTGCCTGTAGACTGAGGGTCCCGGATGAGCAGTTCTTC
v_gene: TRBV29-1; abundance: -; d_gene: -; j_gene: TRBJ2-7; CDR3aa: CSVEGRRGAYEQYF; CDR3nt: TGCAGCGTTGAAGGGCGGCGCGGAGCCTACGAGCAGTACTTC
v_gene: TRBV6-5; abundance: -; d_gene: -; j_gene: TRBJ1-1; CDR3aa: CASSGGGGTEAFF; CDR3nt: TGTGCCAGCAGCGGCGGGGGGGGGACTGAAGCTTTCTTT
v_gene: TRBV28; abundance: -; d_gene: -; j_gene: TRBJ1-2; CDR3aa: CASSLGLYGYTF; CDR3nt: TGTGCCAGCAGTCTTGGACTCTATGGCTACACCTTC
v_gene: TRBV15; abundance: -; d_gene: -; j_gene: TRBJ1-2; CDR3aa: CATSRDGTYGLSF; CDR3nt: TGTGCCACCAGCAGGGACGGCACCTATGGCTTGAGCTTC
v_gene: TRBV4-2; abundance: -; d_gene: -; j_gene: TRBJ2-3; CDR3aa: CASSQDVRLGTGNTQYF; CDR3nt: TGTGCCAGCAGCCAAGATGTCAGACTGGGCACAGGAAATACGCAGTATTTT
v_gene: TRBV28; abundance: -; d_gene: TRBD1; j_gene: TRBJ1-2; CDR3aa: CASTGTGRNYGYTF; CDR3nt: TGTGCCAGCACCGGGACAGGGCGTAACTATGGCTACACCTTC
v_gene: TRBV7-9; abundance: -; d_gene: TRBD1; j_gene: TRBJ2-7; CDR3aa: CASRTGTQGYEQYF; CDR3nt: TGTGCCAGCAGGACAGGGACCCAGGGCTACGAGCAGTACTTC
v_gene: TRBV15; abundance: -; d_gene: -; j_gene: TRBJ2-7; CDR3aa: CATSRDLGGDEQYF; CDR3nt: TGTGCCACCAGCAGAGATCTTGGAGGGGACGAGCAGTACTTC
v_gene: TRBV28; abundance: -; d_gene: TRBD1; j_gene: TRBJ1-2; CDR3aa: CASSLGGVDRDGYTF; CDR3nt: TGTGCCAGCAGTTTAGGGGGGGTGGACAGGGATGGCTACACCTTC
v_gene: TRBV15; abundance: -; d_gene: -; j_gene: TRBJ1-2; CDR3aa: CATSRDRPGEYGYTF; CDR3nt: TGTGCCACCAGCAGAGATCGGCCAGGCGAGTATGGCTACACCTTC
v_gene: TRBV7-8; abundance: -; d_gene: TRBD2; j_gene: TRBJ2-7; CDR3aa: CASSQNSGRASAEQYF; CDR3nt: TGTGCCAGCAGCCAAAACAGCGGGAGGGCCTCGGCAGAGCAGTACTTC
v_gene: TRBV19; abundance: -; d_gene: TRBD1; j_gene: TRBJ1-1; CDR3aa: CASSMGTGGHTEAFF; CDR3nt: TGTGCCAGTAGTATGGGGACAGGGGGGCACACTGAAGCTTTCTTT